This T cell receptor (beta chain) was sequenced during a study of blood T cell repertoires in COVID-19. Across the whole study: The study drew acute and convalescent COVID-19 samples from the United States, Italy and Spain.

The germline gives CDR1 SNHLY, CDR2 FYNNEI. This CDR3 comprises 15 residues. Trimming removed 7 bases from V and 9 bases from J, with 19 bases in between. The participants were between about 18 and 90 years old and came from some 25 US areas. Each participant's cohort was designated according to participant-reported clinical history. The method was immunoSEQ multiplex PCR; TCRdb's version includes in-frame clones alone and lacks a portion of them. The table lists about 140,000 clones, about four fifths of them singletons, with approximately 5% in the top ten. The V gene is TRBV2, the J gene TRBJ1-6; D is undetermined. The sequenced sample was PBMCs or T cells enriched from blood (not recorded which). This clonotype was obtained from a man aged 40-55 years with acute COVID-19. The DNA for the CDR3 is TGTGCCAGCATAGAAGGGTTCTCTCGGGGTTCACCCCTCCACTTT. Protein product: CASIEGFSRGSPLHF.